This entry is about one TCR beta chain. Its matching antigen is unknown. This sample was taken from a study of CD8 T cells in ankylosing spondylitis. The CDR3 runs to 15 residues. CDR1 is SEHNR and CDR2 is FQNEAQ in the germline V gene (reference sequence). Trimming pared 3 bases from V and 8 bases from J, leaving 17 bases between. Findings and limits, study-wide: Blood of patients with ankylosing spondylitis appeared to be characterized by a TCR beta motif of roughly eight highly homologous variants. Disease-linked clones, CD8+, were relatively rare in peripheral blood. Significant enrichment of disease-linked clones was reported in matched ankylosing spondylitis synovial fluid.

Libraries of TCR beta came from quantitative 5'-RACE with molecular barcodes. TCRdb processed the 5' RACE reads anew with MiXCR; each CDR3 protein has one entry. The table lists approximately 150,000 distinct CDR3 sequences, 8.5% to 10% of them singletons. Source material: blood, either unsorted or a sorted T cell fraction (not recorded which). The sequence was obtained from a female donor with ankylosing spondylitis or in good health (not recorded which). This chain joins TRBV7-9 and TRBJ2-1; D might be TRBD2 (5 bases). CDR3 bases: TGTGCCAGCAGCTTGGTTGGACTCCAGCCAGATGAGCAGTTCTTC. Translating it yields CASSLVGLQPDEQFF.